This T cell receptor (beta chain) was recorded in a study of early T cells in non-severe SARS-CoV-2 infection. Study-wide results and caveats: VDJdb-based annotation leaned toward anti-spike CD8 responses and missed private and CD4 specificities.

Note on this clonotype: What it recognizes is unknown.

CDR1 SGHNT and CDR2 YYREEE come from the germline V gene (reference sequence). V dropped 1 base and J dropped 4; count of bases not matched to a gene: 4. The CDR3 spans 15 residues. Individual cDNA molecules were tagged with unique molecular identifiers, the study reported. TCRdb re-called the 5' RACE reads through MiXCR, storing one row per CDR3 protein. Of 86,000 or so distinct CDR3 sequences in the sample, 5% to 7% were seen once. The rearrangement uses TRBV5-4 and TRBJ1-2; TRBD1 matches at 10 bases. This receptor was taken from an adult who was a healthcare worker with PCR-confirmed SARS-CoV-2 infection or an uninfected control (not recorded which). The sample taken for sequencing was whole blood. The chain's CDR3 is CASSLWGTGVYGYTF. CDR3 bases: TGTGCCAGCAGCTTGTGGGGGACAGGGGTCTATGGCTACACCTTC.